The 18 T cell receptor beta chains in this list originate from one sample, sequenced in a study of post-analysis software for immune sequencing data (dated by TCRdb to the mid-2010s). Summary of the overall study and its limitations: Patients showed significantly higher frequencies than controls for five TRBV segments, among them TRBV5-6, TRBV5-1 and TRBV20-1.

Antigens of these TCRs are unknown. Library preparation employed PCR. Instrument on record: Illumina HiSeq 2500. To reduce PCR and sequencing biases, unique molecular identifiers were built into the TCR beta cDNA libraries. TCRdb's own reprocessing of the public reads used fastp at Q25 and MiXCR and kept productive beta chains. When rows share a CDR3 protein, they turn into one entry using the most common DNA and genes. The sample data list roughly 570,000 distinct CDR3 sequences, and under 40% of these were observed just once. The biggest ten clones account for around 6% of the sample. What was sequenced was blood. The receptors shown here come from a girl between 2 and 17 years old with multiple sclerosis.

This clonotype has more than one count but fewer than ten. The chain couples TRBV20-1 to TRBJ2-3; 8 bases map to TRBD2. Germline lookup yields CDR1 DFQATT and CDR2 SNEGSKA (reference sequence). There are 14 residues in the CDR3. The ends lost 1 base at V and 4 bases at J; junction bases unmatched: 4. CDR3 DNA: TGCAGTGCTAGAGGGGTAGCGGGGCCAGATACGCAGTATTTT. Translation: CSARGVAGPDTQYF.

This clonotype occurred a few times. This chain uses TRBV20-1 with TRBJ1-1, with D unresolved. Trimming removed 2 bases from V and 1 base from J, with 17 bases in between. The V gene's germline CDR1 is DFQATT and CDR2 SNEGSKA (reference sequence). The CDR3 length is 16 residues. The DNA for the CDR3 is TGCAGTGCTAGACCTTTGATGGTAGGGAGGAACACTGAAGCTTTCTTT. Translated, it gives CSARPLMVGRNTEAFF.

This chain connects TRBV15 to TRBJ2-3; tentatively, D is TRBD1 or TRBD2 (5 bases each). The CDR3 length is 16 residues. The germline CDR1 and CDR2 sequences are LNHNV and YYDKDF (reference sequence). V shed 1 base and J shed 0 bases, with 11 bases lying between them. Here the CDR3 reads CATSRAPGRSTDTQYF. Here the CDR3 DNA reads TGTGCCACCAGCAGAGCTCCGGGACGGAGCACAGATACGCAGTATTTT.

This clonotype showed up just a few times. The chain carries TRBV29-1 and TRBJ2-7; 8 bases are shared with TRBD1. This CDR3 has 15 amino acids. Germline V gene sequence: CDR1 SQVTM, CDR2 ANQGSEA. Trimming removed 4 bases from V and 1 base from J; junction bases left unmatched: 9. The CDR3 protein is CSVVREQGVSYEQYF. The CDR3 DNA reads TGCAGCGTTGTTCGGGAACAGGGGGTATCCTACGAGCAGTACTTC.

The rearrangement joins TRBV7-9 to TRBJ2-7; 8 nucleotides match TRBD2. The CDR3 has 13 amino acids. With 5 bases clipped from V and 5 bases from J, the junction kept 5 bases outside the gene matches. CDR1 is SEHNR and CDR2 is FQNEAQ in the germline V gene (reference sequence). This CDR3 reads CASSRLTSDEQYF. CDR3 DNA sequence: TGTGCCAGCAGCCGACTGACTAGCGACGAGCAGTACTTC.

The chain links TRBV5-1 to TRBJ1-1; possible D gene TRBD1, 5 bases. This CDR3 has 14 residues. The V end was cut by 2 bases, the J end by 0 bases, with 8 bases between. Germline values: CDR1 SGHRS, CDR2 YFSETQ. For the CDR3, the DNA is TGCGCCAGCAGCTTACAGGTCATGAACACTGAAGCTTTCTTT. Translation: CASSLQVMNTEAFF.

This clonotype showed up just a few times. J is TRBJ2-4 and V is TRBV18, with D tentatively TRBD2 (7 bases). The end of the DNA is better explained by TRBJ2-5, so the J call may be wrong. This CDR3 is 16 amino acids long. The germline V gene encodes CDR1 KGHSH and CDR2 LQKENI. The CDR3 here is CASSPGGGRKQETQYF. As DNA, the CDR3 is TGTGCCAGCTCACCAGGGGGGGGCCGAAAACAAGAGACCCAGTACTTC.

This chain links TRBV5-1 with TRBJ1-1; TRBD1 is a possible D gene (5 bases). The germline gives CDR1 SGHRS, CDR2 YFSETQ. The length of the CDR3 is 13 residues. V was cut by 4 bases and J by 5 bases, with 12 bases left in between. This CDR3 reads CASSADSGTEAFF. CDR3 coding DNA: TGCGCCAGCAGCGCCGACAGTGGGACTGAAGCTTTCTTT. Using reference TRBV5-1 and TRBJ1-1 for the parts outside the CDR3, the full variable domain is KAGVTQTPRYLIKTRGQQVTLSCSPISGHRSVSWYQQTPGQGLQFLFEYFSETQRNKGNFPGRFSGRQFSNSRSEMNVSTLELGDSALYLCASSADSGTEAFFGQGTRLTVV.

The chain is built from TRBV20-1 and TRBJ2-4; maybe TRBD1 (6 bases). The last part of the DNA fits TRBJ2-7 better; the J call may be wrong. This CDR3 is built from 13 residues. Germline values: CDR1 DFQATT, CDR2 SNEGSKA (reference sequence). CDR3 region: CSGLQGALDEQYF. The CDR3 nucleotides are TGCAGTGGCCTACAGGGTGCGCTCGACGAGCAGTACTTC.

This clonotype was seen only a few times. The chain links TRBV6-1 to TRBJ1-1; D gene uncertain. The ends were cut back, 1 base at V and 5 bases at J, with 11 bases in the middle. The CDR3 sequence is 14 residues long. The germline gives CDR1 MNHNS, CDR2 SASEGT. The DNA of the CDR3 is TGTGCCAGCAGTGAAGAGGCCTTTAGGACTGAAGCTTTCTTT. Encoded protein: CASSEEAFRTEAFF.

This clonotype was detected ten times or more. One junction end disagrees with the germline gene, perhaps due to a read error. The chain joins TRBV5-1 to TRBJ1-1; no definite D call. CDR3 length: 13 amino acids. Looked up from germline, CDR1 is SGHRS and CDR2 is YFSETQ. CDR3 sequence (DNA): TGTGCCAGCAGCTCCGGCAGGAACACTGAAGCTTTCTTT. This codes for CASSSGRNTEAFF.

This rearrangement joins TRBV11-2 to TRBJ2-2; 11 bases fit TRBD2. CDR3 length equals 17 residues. J lost 4 bases, V lost 5 bases, and 9 bases had no gene match. From germline, CDR1 is SGHAT and CDR2 FQNNGV. The CDR3 here is CASSLTSSGGTTGELFF. CDR3 in DNA: TGTGCCAGCAGCCTGACCTCTAGCGGGGGGACCACCGGGGAGCTGTTTTTT.

The chain combines TRBV18 with TRBJ2-3; maybe TRBD1 (6 bases). Germline V gives CDR1 KGHSH, CDR2 LQKENI. V lost 1 base to trimming and J lost 1 base, with 12 bases between them. CDR3 length: 16 residues. In DNA form, the CDR3 reads TGTGCCAGCTCACCACGACAGGCGGCAGGCACAGATACGCAGTATTTT. This encodes CASSPRQAAGTDTQYF.

J is TRBJ2-6 and V is TRBV10-3, with a weak D call TRBD1 (5 bases). The CDR3 totals 17 residues. Germline V lookup: CDR1 ENHRY, CDR2 SYGVKD. V was pared by 4 bases and J by 4 bases, with 17 bases between. CDR3 nucleotides: TGTGCCATCAGTGGTACAGGCACCTTGGGAGGGGCCAACGTCCTGACTTTC. Its translation: CAISGTGTLGGANVLTF.

This sequence joins TRBV10-3 and TRBJ2-7; 7 bases match TRBD1. This CDR3 is 11 amino acids long. J was trimmed by 7 bases and V by 6 bases; bases with no gene match: 3. CDR1 and CDR2 (germline): ENHRY, SYGVKD. DNA for the CDR3: TGTGCCATCAGCTCGGACAGGGAGCAGTACTTC. It specifies CAISSDREQYF.

This clonotype appeared a few times. The V gene is TRBV14, the J gene TRBJ2-5; possible D gene TRBD2, 6 bases. The CDR3 runs 13 residues. V was trimmed by 9 bases and J by 2 bases, leaving 13 bases between them. Germline lookup yields CDR1 SGHDN and CDR2 FVKESK. The CDR3 loop reads CARASGVQETQYF. DNA of the CDR3: TGTGCCAGAGCGTCGGGGGTACAAGAGACCCAGTACTTC.

This CDR3 is CASSALQGRPGANVLTF. The DNA of the CDR3 is TGTGCCAGCAGCGCCCTACAGGGGCGCCCTGGGGCCAACGTCCTGACTTTC. This chain links TRBV7-9 with TRBJ2-6, with 7 bases lining up with TRBD1. This CDR3 has 17 amino acids. Germline V gives CDR1 SEHNR, CDR2 FQNEAQ (reference sequence). Trimming at V came to 5 bases and at J to 2 bases, leaving 9 bases not matched to a gene.

As to this clonotype: The junction does not match germline at one end; this may be a read error. The genes are TRBV24-1 and TRBJ2-5, with D possibly TRBD1 on 6 matching bases. Germline CDR1 is KGHDR and CDR2 is SFDVKD. This CDR3 has 14 amino acids. The CDR3 loop is CAASVAGAGETQYF. The CDR3, as DNA: TGTGCCGCCAGTGTCGCAGGGGCTGGGGAGACCCAGTACTTC.